The source of this T cell receptor (beta chain) is a study of blood T cell repertoires in COVID-19. Study-level information: There were acute and convalescent COVID-19 samples, and they came from the United States, Italy and Spain. PBMCs, B-cell-depleted T cells, or T cells were the source of the cDNA or gDNA that made up the material.

Trimming shortened V by 0 bases and J by 7 bases, and 15 bases separated the two germline ends. This CDR3 is built from 15 residues. Germline V gives CDR1 LGHDT, CDR2 YNNKEL (reference sequence). In the authors' workflow: Researchers report that nucleated cell counts were estimated from reference gene primer amplification. Profiled with immunoSEQ multiplex PCR; TCRdb holds only in-frame clones, not every one. V and J calls and clone size are as listed in that table; D and trimming were resolved from the DNA. Among more than 200,000 clones listed, roughly 85% were seen once. The rearrangement joins TRBV3-1 (or the pseudogene TRBV3-2) to TRBJ1-2, with a weak D call TRBD1 (6 bases). The specimen sequenced was peripheral blood. This clonotype was obtained from a woman in her 70s with active or convalescent COVID-19. The CDR3 region is CASSQEGAGRGGYTF. In nucleotides, the CDR3 is TGTGCCAGCAGCCAAGAGGGCGCCGGCAGGGGTGGCTACACCTTC.